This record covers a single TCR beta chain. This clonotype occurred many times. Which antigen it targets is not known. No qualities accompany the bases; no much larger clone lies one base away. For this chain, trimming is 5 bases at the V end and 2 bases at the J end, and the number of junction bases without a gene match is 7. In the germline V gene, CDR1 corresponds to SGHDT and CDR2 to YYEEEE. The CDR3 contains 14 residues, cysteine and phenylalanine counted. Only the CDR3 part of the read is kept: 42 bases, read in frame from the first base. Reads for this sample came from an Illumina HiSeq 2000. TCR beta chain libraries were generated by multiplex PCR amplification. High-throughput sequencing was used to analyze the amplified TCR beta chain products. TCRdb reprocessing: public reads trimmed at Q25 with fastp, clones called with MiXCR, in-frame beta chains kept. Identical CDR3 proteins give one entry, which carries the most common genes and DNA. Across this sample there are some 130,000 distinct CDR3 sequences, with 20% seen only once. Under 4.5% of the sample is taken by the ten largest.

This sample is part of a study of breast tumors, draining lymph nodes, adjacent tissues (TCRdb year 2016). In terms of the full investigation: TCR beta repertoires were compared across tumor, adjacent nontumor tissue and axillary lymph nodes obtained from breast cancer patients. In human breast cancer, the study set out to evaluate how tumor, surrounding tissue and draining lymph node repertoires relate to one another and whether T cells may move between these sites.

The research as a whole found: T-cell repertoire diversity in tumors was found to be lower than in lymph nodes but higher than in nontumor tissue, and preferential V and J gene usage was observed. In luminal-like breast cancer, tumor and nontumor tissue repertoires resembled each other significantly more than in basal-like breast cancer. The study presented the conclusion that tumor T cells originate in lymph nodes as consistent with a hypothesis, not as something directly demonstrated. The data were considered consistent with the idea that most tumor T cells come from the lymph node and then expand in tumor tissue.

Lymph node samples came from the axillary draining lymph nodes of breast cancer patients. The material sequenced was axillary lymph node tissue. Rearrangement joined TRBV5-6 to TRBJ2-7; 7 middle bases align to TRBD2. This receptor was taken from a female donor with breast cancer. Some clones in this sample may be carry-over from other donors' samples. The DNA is TGTGCCAGCAGATGGCGGGGAGGGACCTACGAGCAGTACTTC. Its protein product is CASRWRGGTYEQYF.